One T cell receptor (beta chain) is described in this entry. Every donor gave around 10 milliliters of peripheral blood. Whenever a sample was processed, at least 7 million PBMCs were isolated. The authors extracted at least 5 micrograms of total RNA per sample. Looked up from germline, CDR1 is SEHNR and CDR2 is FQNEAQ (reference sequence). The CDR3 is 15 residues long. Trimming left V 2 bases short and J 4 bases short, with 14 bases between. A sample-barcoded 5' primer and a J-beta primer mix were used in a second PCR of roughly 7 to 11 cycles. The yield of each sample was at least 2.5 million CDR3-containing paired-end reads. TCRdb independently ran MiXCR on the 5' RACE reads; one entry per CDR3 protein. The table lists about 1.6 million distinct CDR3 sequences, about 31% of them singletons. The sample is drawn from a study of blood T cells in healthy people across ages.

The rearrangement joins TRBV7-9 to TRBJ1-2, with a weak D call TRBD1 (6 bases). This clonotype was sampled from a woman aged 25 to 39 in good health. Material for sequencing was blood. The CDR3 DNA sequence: TGTGCCAGCAGCTTACTGGACAGTTTAAGCTATGGCTACACCTTC. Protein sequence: CASSLLDSLSYGYTF.